This TCR beta chain originates from a study of CD8+CD57+ T cells in acquired aplastic anemia. Study-level results: Significant differences in CD8+ Simpson's diversity were not observed between patients and controls. In common between the patients and the controls were around 30 CD8+ CDR3 sequences.

CDR3 and TCR beta VDJ profiling relied on a genomic DNA template. MiXCR, applied by TCRdb to the reads, yields one record per CDR3 protein. The table includes fewer than 250,000 distinct CDR3 sequences, 40% to 50% detected once. CDR3 length: 12 residues. The germline gives CDR1 SEHNR, CDR2 FQNEAQ (reference sequence). V lost 1 base and J 8 bases, leaving 8 bases between the germline ends. Sequencing was done on patients that had shown CD8+CD57+ cell expansion by flow cytometry. With no exception, the patients had severe acquired aplastic anemia. No therapy was given to patients before blood sampling. About this clonotype itself: What it binds is not known.

V is TRBV7-9 and J is TRBJ1-2; the D is unclear. Sequencing was carried out using sorted CD4+, CD8+, or CD8+CD57+ T cells (not recorded which) from PBMCs. The TCR comes from a human donor with aplastic anemia. The CDR3 DNA reads as TGTGCCAGCAGCTTAGAGGAGGCAGGCTACACCTTC. Protein: CASSLEEAGYTF.